A single T cell receptor (beta chain) is shown here with its context. Its antigen remains unknown. The germline gives CDR1 SEHNR, CDR2 FQNEAQ (reference sequence). The length of the CDR3 is 17 residues. With V trimmed by 3 bases and J by 3 bases, 10 bases remained unmatched. The investigators reverse transcribed all of the isolated RNA, so they sequenced expressed TCRB transcripts. Assay used: immunoSEQ multiplex PCR; TCRdb lists only in-frame clones, some missing. The sample includes about 650,000 clones, around 11% of them seen just once. This entry comes from a study of beta chain features in type 1 diabetes. Study observations and caveats: The study found fewer insertions and more deletions at VDJ junctions in type 1 diabetes patients. Compared with healthy donors, patients appeared to share more similar naive, central memory and regulatory TCRB repertoires. The study found moderately but significantly shorter TCRB CDR3s in all four CD4+ subsets of Type 1 diabetes patients.

V gene TRBV7-9 combines with J gene TRBJ2-4; 8 bases line up with TRBD1. Specimen: naive CD4+ T cells from blood. The TCR originated in a man aged 25 to 40 with type 1 diabetes. CDR3 amino acids: CASSFSWTGQGKNIQYF. In nucleotides, the CDR3 is TGTGCCAGCAGCTTCTCGTGGACAGGGCAGGGCAAAAACATTCAGTACTTC. Full variable domain (rest looked up from reference TRBV7-9 and TRBJ2-4): DTGVSQNPRHKITKRGQNVTFRCDPISEHNRLYWYRQTLGQGPEFLTYFQNEAQLEKSRLLSDRFSAERPKGSFSTLEIQRTEQGDSAMYLCASSFSWTGQGKNIQYFGAGTRLSVL.